This T cell receptor (beta chain) was identified during a study of T cells in Graves' hyperthyroidism and ophthalmopathy. Study-level background: The blood sample was taken at first diagnosis, before treatment began.

Whole-study findings and limits: Ophthalmopathy and stable hyperthyroidism were told apart by a 13 V-J model.

The CDR3 has 14 amino acids. Trimming cost V 2 bases and J 7 bases, with 9 bases left between them. Individuals with ophthalmopathy presented a Clinical Activity Score of at least 3, a NOSPECS grade of at least 4 and a duration under 3 months. Patients were excluded because of uncontrolled infection, other autoimmune disease, pregnancy or lactation. TCR beta CDR3 sequences were amplified from RNA transcripts. First-round RT-PCR with HTBI primers amplified the TCR CDR3 region. TCRdb called the multiplex PCR reads again in MiXCR, with one record for every CDR3 protein. The profile shows 500,000 to 550,000 distinct CDR3 sequences, roughly 21% of them singletons. This clonotype was picked up many times. Antigen: not known.

Source material: blood. This clonotype originated in a man aged 40-49 years with Graves' ophthalmopathy. This chain connects TRBV12-3 or TRBV12-4 to TRBJ1-6; D is perhaps TRBD1 (6 bases). This chain's CDR3 is CASSLKGGNSPLHF. As DNA, the CDR3 is TGTGCCAGCAGTTTAAAGGGGGGGAATTCACCCCTCCACTTT.